This T cell receptor beta chain was found in a study of prognosis after radiotherapy for stage I lung cancer. Two-round multiplex PCR, the amplification method, yielded TCR beta CDR3 from genomic DNA. For every TRBV and TRBJ gene, a specific primer was used in first-round PCR. Each CDR3 protein gets one entry after TCRdb re-called the multiplex PCR reads with MiXCR. The sample lists some 15,000 distinct CDR3 sequences, 43% occurring once. This clonotype was seen at least ten times. Here the sequenced sample was PBMCs, taken before or after stereotactic body radiation therapy (not recorded which). The TCR sequence derives from a donor over 45 with non-small cell lung cancer.

This CDR3 is CASRERTGGSSPLHF. CDR3 in DNA: TGTGCCAGCAGAGAAAGGACAGGGGGGAGTTCACCCCTCCACTTT. The chain uses TRBV2 and TRBJ1-6, with TRBD1 matching 10 bases. The length of the CDR3 is 15 residues. The V gene end was trimmed by 6 bases and the J gene end by 9 bases; junction bases not matched to a gene: 8. Germline V gene lookup returns CDR1 SNHLY and CDR2 FYNNEI.